This T cell receptor (beta chain) derives from a study of T cell changes during pregnancy in multiple sclerosis. Germline V lookup: CDR1 SQVTM, CDR2 ANQGSEA. The CDR3 is 12 amino acids. Trimming pared 6 bases from V and 3 bases from J, leaving 6 bases between. Method: immunoSEQ multiplex PCR; TCRdb's copy keeps in-frame clones and lacks some. Among tens of thousands of clones listed, roughly nine tenths were seen once. Here the sequenced sample was CD4+ T cells from peripheral blood mononuclear cells, taken in the third trimester of pregnancy. This clonotype was sampled from a female donor in good health, enrolled as a control in a pregnancy study. V and J are TRBV29-1 and TRBJ2-6; D not certain. DNA of the CDR3: TGCAGCGTGAGGTTTGGGGCCAACGTCCTGACTTTC. This gives the protein CSVRFGANVLTF.